This T cell receptor (beta chain) was profiled in a study of monozygotic twins with inflammatory bowel disease. Amplification used two nested PCRs: 15 to 20 cycles, then approximately 9 cycles, on TCRalpha/TCRbeta cDNA. TCRdb reanalyzed the 5' RACE reads, giving one entry per CDR3 protein sequence and no DNA. The sample data list 300,000 to 450,000 distinct CDR3 sequences. CDR3 length equals 15 residues. Germline CDR1 MNHNS, CDR2 SASEGT. The genes are TRBV6-1 and TRBJ2-1; TCRdb outputs TRBD1, but without DNA this stays unchecked. This clonotype was obtained from a human donor with ulcerative colitis or Crohn's disease, or a healthy co-twin of an affected twin (not recorded which). The sequenced sample was blood. The CDR3 loop reads CASSRQGAAYNEQFF.